The 6 T cell receptor beta chains below come from one sample, sequenced in a study of CD8 T cells in ankylosing spondylitis. TCRdb ran MiXCR on the 5' RACE reads and lists one entry per CDR3 protein. The sample records 150,000 to 200,000 distinct CDR3 sequences, roughly 20% being singletons. Sequenced material: blood, either unsorted or a sorted T cell fraction (not recorded which). The receptor set was obtained from a male donor aged 5-30 years with ankylosing spondylitis or in good health (not recorded which).

V usage is TRBV4-3 and J usage is TRBJ1-6; TRBD1 is a possible D gene (6 bases). Trimming shortened V by 4 bases and J by 13 bases, and 23 bases separated the two germline ends. The germline gives CDR1 LGHNA, CDR2 YSLEER. The CDR3 spans 16 residues. CDR3 DNA: TGCGCCAGCAGCCCGGGGACATCCGTTCGGAGGTTGCCCCTCCACTTT. It is translated as CASSPGTSVRRLPLHF.

This clonotype was found many times. J is TRBJ2-2 and V is TRBV12-3 or TRBV12-4; 9 nucleotides line up with TRBD1. This CDR3 contains 13 residues. The junction had 2 bases not matched to a gene; V was cut back by 6 bases and J by 6 bases. CDR3 residues: CASRRTGAGELFF. The CDR3 bases are TGTGCCAGCAGACGGACAGGGGCCGGGGAGCTGTTTTTT.

This sequence joins TRBV20-1 and TRBJ2-7; possibly TRBD2 for D (6 bases). Germline V gives CDR1 DFQATT, CDR2 SNEGSKA (reference sequence). The length of the CDR3 is 15 residues. Trimming stripped 2 bases from V and 5 bases from J, with 19 bases between. CDR3 protein: CSARPMIGGSHEQYF. Here the CDR3 DNA reads TGCAGTGCTAGACCGATGATCGGGGGTTCCCACGAGCAGTACTTC.

This sequence joins TRBV12-5 and TRBJ2-1, with D hard to call. V lost 2 bases to trimming and J lost 8 bases, with 10 bases between them. Germline loops: CDR1 LGHNT, CDR2 FRNRAP. There are 13 residues in the CDR3. In DNA, the CDR3 is TGTGCTAGTGGTTTGTCGCCGGTACATGAGCAGTTCTTC. As protein: CASGLSPVHEQFF. The whole variable domain, filled in from reference TRBV12-5 and TRBJ2-1, reads DARVTQTPRHKVTEMGQEVTMRCQPILGHNTVFWYRQTMMQGLELLAYFRNRAPLDDSGMPKDRFSAEMPDATLATLKIQPSEPRDSAVYFCASGLSPVHEQFFGPGTRLTVL.

J is TRBJ2-7 and V is TRBV6-2 or TRBV6-3, with TRBD1 matching over 8 bases. The CDR3 is 13 amino acids. With V trimmed by 8 bases and J by 6 bases, 9 bases remained unmatched. The germline gives CDR1 MNHEY, CDR2 SVGEGT. The CDR3 is CASGRTGQGEQYF. CDR3 coding DNA: TGTGCCAGCGGAAGGACAGGGCAGGGCGAGCAGTACTTC.

This clonotype has a handful of counts. The V and J genes are TRBV5-1 and TRBJ2-7, with unresolved D. There are 14 residues in the CDR3. V shed 6 bases and J shed 5 bases, with 18 bases lying between them. Germline values: CDR1 SGHRS, CDR2 YFSETQ. CDR3 protein: CASTLDTFGDEQYV. Written as DNA, the CDR3 is TGCGCCAGCACCTTAGATACTTTCGGCGACGAGCAGTACGTC.